This T cell receptor (beta chain) stems from a study of Graves' ophthalmopathy and Graves' hyperthyroidism. General study results and limits: Researchers report that a 13-signature model separated ophthalmopathy from stable hyperthyroidism, posting 85% to 90% sensitivity and approximately 81% specificity. It was with 65% to 71% sensitivity and around 75% specificity that the model predicted ophthalmopathy progression.

Points on this clonotype: Its specificity is not known.

Uncontrolled infections, pregnancy, lactation or other autoimmune diseases led to patient exclusion. Clinical symptoms, serum thyroxine, TRAb, thyroid ultrasound and orbital computed tomography determined diagnosis. The study amplified TCR beta CDR3 regions using RNA transcripts. RT-PCR with HTBI primers came first, then second-round multiplex PCR. In TCRdb, the multiplex PCR reads were re-called with MiXCR into one record per CDR3 protein. The sample has over a million distinct CDR3 sequences; 35% to 40% are singletons. Germline CDR1 SNHLY, CDR2 FYNNEI. V dropped 6 bases and J dropped 8 bases, with 13 bases sitting between them. The CDR3 runs 13 residues.

The chain uses TRBV2 and TRBJ1-4, with D perhaps TRBD1 (5 bases). The sample consisted of peripheral blood or thyroid tissue (not recorded which). This receptor was obtained from an adult man with Graves' hyperthyroidism. The chain's CDR3 is CASSTGVGEKLFF. DNA for the CDR3: TGTGCCAGCAGCACGGGGGTAGGGGAAAAACTGTTTTTT.